Below are 10 T cell receptor beta chains sequenced from a single sample in a study of radiation and T cells in renal cell carcinoma. Treatment denoted: treatment-naive control, cytoreductive nephrectomy. Sequencing was performed with immunoSEQ multiplex PCR; in TCRdb, only in-frame clones are kept and a portion is missing. The repertoire holds 20,000 or so clones, with 45% to 70% as singletons. The sequences come from tumor tissue, collected from a patient whose treatment was nephrectomy without radiotherapy. These receptors all stem from a human donor with renal cell carcinoma.

The genes are TRBV9 and TRBJ2-7, with D perhaps matching TRBD1 or TRBD2 (5 bases each). CDR1 SGDLS and CDR2 YYNGEE come from the germline V gene. V was pared by 3 bases and J by 7 bases, with 17 bases between. CDR3 length equals 14 residues. CDR3 DNA: TGTGCCAGCAGCGCCCCCGGGGCAGCGAATGAGCAGTACTTC. It specifies CASSAPGAANEQYF.

The chain uses TRBV25-1 and TRBJ2-4; TRBD2 is a possible D gene (6 bases). The CDR3 runs to 14 residues. CDR1 is MGHDK, CDR2 SYGVNS, per germline. The V gene lost 10 bases and the J gene lost 7 bases, with 20 bases spanning the gap. The CDR3 loop is CATSSSAEGNIQYF. The CDR3 nucleotides are TGTGCCACCTCGAGTTCTGCGGAGGGTAACATTCAGTACTTC.

The CDR3 bases are TGTGCCAGCAGCGTAGCTTCAGGGCAGGGATGGCGTGATGGCTACACCTTC. It codes for CASSVASGQGWRDGYTF. The V and J genes are TRBV9 and TRBJ1-2; a weak D match, TRBD1 (5 bases). V lost 0 bases and J lost 6, with 21 bases in between. Germline CDR1 is SGDLS and CDR2 is YYNGEE. CDR3 length: 17 amino acids.

The chain combines TRBV2 with TRBJ1-1; 7 bases are shared with TRBD1. Trimming removed 6 bases from V and 5 bases from J; junction bases left unmatched: 9. Germline assignment: CDR1 SNHLY and CDR2 FYNNEI. The CDR3 has 14 amino acids. The CDR3 sequence: CASRQQGEGTEAFF. CDR3 nucleotide sequence: TGTGCCAGCAGACAGCAGGGGGAGGGGACTGAAGCTTTCTTT. Variable domain in full (rest from reference TRBV2 and TRBJ1-1): EPEVTQTPSHQVTQMGQEVILRCVPISNHLYFYWYRQILGQKVEFLVSFYNNEISEKSEIFDDQFSVERPDGSNFTLKIRSTKLEDSAMYFCASRQQGEGTEAFFGQGTRLTVV.

Judged by abundance, this clone is medium-sized. The chain links TRBV30 to TRBJ1-3, with D perhaps matching TRBD1 (6 bases). Trimming pared 2 bases from V and 2 bases from J, leaving 10 bases between. The CDR3 is 14 amino acids. CDR1 is GTSNPN, CDR2 SVGIG, per germline (reference sequence). In nucleotides, the CDR3 is TGTGCCTGGAGTAAACAGGGAGCTGGAAACACCATATATTTT. Protein product: CAWSKQGAGNTIYF.

The V gene is TRBV6-5, the J gene TRBJ1-5; D gene unclear. The CDR3 length is 15 residues. From germline, CDR1 is MNHEY and CDR2 SVGAGI. Trimming stripped 5 bases from V and 3 bases from J, with 14 bases between. The CDR3 loop is CASSRGSSHNQPQHF. The DNA of the CDR3 is TGTGCCAGCAGTCGCGGGTCCAGCCACAATCAGCCCCAGCATTTT.

A few counts support this clone. The chain uses TRBV7-9 and TRBJ2-7; D remains ambiguous. The CDR3 is 13 amino acids. The germline V gene encodes CDR1 SEHNR and CDR2 FQNEAQ (reference sequence). Trimming cost V 2 bases and J 4 bases, with 9 bases left between them. The CDR3, as DNA: TGTGCCAGCAGCTTATGGGGTTTATACGAGCAGTACTTC. Its translation is CASSLWGLYEQYF.

The genes are TRBV4-3 and TRBJ2-2; no clear D gene. V lost 1 base and J lost 6, with 9 bases in between. This CDR3 spans 14 amino acids. CDR1 LGHNA and CDR2 YSLEER come from the germline V gene. In nucleotides, the CDR3 is TGCGCCAGCAGCCAAGGCATCCGGGCCGGGGAGCTGTTTTTT. Translation: CASSQGIRAGELFF.

The sample holds a few counts of this clone. This chain uses TRBV4-1 with TRBJ1-1, with D hard to call. V lost 0 bases and J lost 4, with 9 bases in between. CDR1 is MGHRA and CDR2 is YSYEKL in the germline V gene. The length of the CDR3 is 14 residues. The DNA of the CDR3 is TGCGCCAGCAGCCAAGAAATTTGGCGCACTGAAGCTTTCTTT. Translation gives CASSQEIWRTEAFF.

This rearrangement joins TRBV14 to TRBJ2-7, with D unclear. With 0 bases removed from V and 3 bases from J, the gap between germline ends came to 3 bases. CDR1 and CDR2 (germline): SGHDN, FVKESK. This CDR3 spans 12 amino acids. The CDR3 sequence: CASSQELYEQYF. The CDR3 nucleotides are TGTGCCAGCAGCCAAGAGCTCTACGAGCAGTACTTC.